This T cell receptor beta chain originates from a study of T-cell reconstitution after alpha-beta-depleted transplantation in children. Deletions cut 7 bases from V and 2 bases from J, with 14 bases between. Germline CDR1 and CDR2: SGDLS and YYNGEE. The CDR3 contains 14 residues. Library preparation (for TCRbeta) was performed with unique molecular identifiers. TCRdb re-analysed the PCR reads in MiXCR, keeping a single row per CDR3 protein. This table has a few hundred thousand distinct CDR3 sequences, about a tenth appearing once. The sequence came from a human donor who donated a stem cell graft to a child with acute lymphoblastic leukemia. The input for sequencing was PBMCs from the stem cell graft donor, taken from the stem cell graft. The chain couples TRBV9 to TRBJ2-3; a weak D match, TRBD2 (5 bases). The CDR3 here is CASGGWQYTDTQYF. CDR3 coding DNA: TGTGCCAGCGGCGGGTGGCAATACACAGATACGCAGTATTTT.